This TCR beta chain appears in the sequencing data of a study of T-cell reconstitution after alpha-beta-depleted transplantation in children. Germline V lookup: CDR1 SGHDT, CDR2 YYEEEE. V dropped 4 bases and J dropped 3 bases, with 17 bases sitting between them. The CDR3 sequence is 15 residues long. Ten or more counts support this clonotype. Using unique molecular identifiers, the investigators prepared the TCRbeta library. TCRdb used MiXCR to reprocess the PCR reads, holding one entry per CDR3 protein. Among 70,000 to 95,000 distinct CDR3 sequences listed, 12% were seen once. The J gene is TRBJ2-7, the V gene TRBV5-6; D might be TRBD1 or TRBD2, each matching 5 bases. Sequenced material: PBMCs from the stem cell graft donor, taken from the stem cell graft. The origin of this receptor is a human donor who donated a stem cell graft to a child with inherited bone marrow failure. The CDR3, as DNA: TGTGCCAGCAGCCGCGCTGGGGGTAAGGTCTACGAGCAGTACTTC. Translated, it gives CASSRAGGKVYEQYF.